Below, 8 T cell receptor beta chains from the same sample are listed, as sequenced in a study of radiotherapy plus CTLA-4 blockade in lung cancer (dated by TCRdb to 2016 to 2019). Library construction relied on the immunoSEQ multiplex PCR assay. Held by TCRdb, this immuneACCESS table contains in-frame sequences only and omits some clones. Under half of the omission traces to an unresolved V gene where checked; the cause of the rest is unknown. In this sample the table shows more than 75,000 clones, roughly 74% of which occur a single time. The top ten constitute around 2.8% of the sample. The input for sequencing was peripheral blood, taken from a patient treated with radiotherapy plus ipilimumab. These receptors all stem from a human donor with non-small cell lung cancer who had a partial response to radiotherapy plus ipilimumab. Some clones in this sample may be carry-over from other donors' samples.

DNA for the CDR3: TGTGCCTGGGACAGCGGGAGGAGCTCCTACAATGAGCAGTTCTTC. Protein: CAWDSGRSSYNEQFF. This chain links TRBV30 with TRBJ2-1, with 9 bases identical to TRBD2. Germline trimming cut 5 bases from V and 0 bases from J; bases unmatched to any gene: 5. CDR1 and CDR2 (germline): GTSNPN, SVGIG (reference sequence). The CDR3 is made up of 15 amino acids.

The chain carries TRBV10-3 and TRBJ2-1; a weak D match, TRBD2 (6 bases). CDR3 length equals 12 residues. With 8 bases removed from V and 9 bases from J, the gap between germline ends came to 14 bases. Germline CDR1 and CDR2: ENHRY and SYGVKD. The CDR3, as DNA: TGTGCCATCGCTGAGCGGGCGGGTGAGCAGTTCTTC. Its translation is CAIAERAGEQFF.

This clone was observed a few times. The chain links TRBV28 to TRBJ1-2, with a weak D call TRBD1 (6 bases). The germline V gene encodes CDR1 MDHEN and CDR2 SYDVKM. This CDR3 contains 14 residues. V was cut by 2 bases and J by 6 bases, with 13 bases left in between. The CDR3 bases are TGTGCCAGCAGTTTAGCGGGGGGGCGGGATGGCTACACCTTC. It yields the protein CASSLAGGRDGYTF.

This clone was counted only a few times. V usage is TRBV4-3 and J usage is TRBJ2-5, with D possibly being TRBD2 (6 bases). CDR1 and CDR2 (germline): LGHNA, YSLEER. Trimming removed 5 bases at V and 2 bases at J, with 18 bases between. The CDR3 extends over 16 amino acids. The CDR3 DNA follows: TGCGCCAGCAGCGTTGGGACGGGGGTGGGGCAAGAGACCCAGTACTTC. Its protein product is CASSVGTGVGQETQYF.

This CDR3 reads CASSVPGQPLNQPQHF. The CDR3, as DNA: TGTGCCAGCAGTGTCCCGGGACAGCCCCTTAATCAGCCCCAGCATTTT. The V call is TRBV6-1, the J call TRBJ1-5; 7 bases align to TRBD1. This CDR3 has 16 residues. Germline-derived CDR1 and CDR2 are MNHNS and SASEGT. The V gene end was trimmed by 4 bases and the J gene end by 4 bases; junction bases not matched to a gene: 10.

The chain uses TRBV6-6 and TRBJ2-3, with a possible D match to TRBD1 (6 bases). The CDR3 has 15 amino acids. Trimming took off 6 bases at V and 1 base at J, with 14 bases between the two ends. The V gene's germline CDR1 is MNHNY and CDR2 SVGAGI (reference sequence). CDR3 in amino acids: CASRLQGVGTDTQYF. The CDR3 DNA is TGTGCCAGCAGACTACAGGGCGTTGGCACAGATACGCAGTATTTT.

This chain connects TRBV9 to TRBJ2-3, with 7 bases aligning to TRBD2. The germline V gene encodes CDR1 SGDLS and CDR2 YYNGEE. There are 16 residues in the CDR3. V was pared by 2 bases and J by 1 base, with 7 bases of the junction left unmatched. Written as DNA, the CDR3 is TGTGCCAGCAGCGTTAGCGGGTTGTTACGCACAGATACGCAGTATTTT. It yields the protein CASSVSGLLRTDTQYF.

The chain couples TRBV30 to TRBJ2-5; no clear D gene. Per the germline V gene, CDR1 is GTSNPN and CDR2 is SVGIG (reference sequence). The CDR3 spans 11 residues. V gave up 2 bases and J gave up 2 bases, with 3 bases separating them. CDR3 nucleotides: TGTGCCTGGAGTCGTCAAGAGACCCAGTACTTC. It translates to CAWSRQETQYF.